A single sample gave rise to the 2 T cell receptor beta chains below, sequenced in a study of regulatory T cells in long-lasting Graves disease. Arm-PCR with iRepertoire HTBI primers amplified the CDR3 regions for these TCR beta libraries. TCRdb independently ran MiXCR on the multiplex PCR reads; one entry per CDR3 protein. Among some 280,000 distinct CDR3 sequences listed, 20% to 25% were seen once. Time point reported: persistent/refractory GD, antithyroid drugs over 5 years with positive TRAb. Isolated PBMC RNA provided the starting material for the TCR library. The sequencing used peripheral blood mononuclear cells (PBMCs), collected when the disease was refractory, from a patient treated with antithyroid drugs. These receptors all stem from a female donor with Graves disease.

The chain couples TRBV18 to TRBJ1-6; 11 bases are a match to TRBD1. The germline CDR1 and CDR2 sequences are KGHSH and LQKENI. J gave up 10 bases and V 1 base, and 6 bases lay outside the gene matches. The CDR3 consists of 16 residues. CDR3 nucleotide sequence: TGTGCCAGCTCACCACGGTCGGGACAGGGGGACTCACCCCTCCACTTT. Its protein product is CASSPRSGQGDSPLHF.

This clonotype was seen a handful of times. The chain recombines TRBV28 with TRBJ2-7; D not resolved. Germline V CDR1 and CDR2: MDHEN, SYDVKM. V lost 2 bases to trimming and J lost 2 bases, with 16 bases between them. The CDR3 spans 16 residues. The CDR3 coding sequence is TGTGCCAGCAGTTTAGGGCCTATCACAGCAACCTACGAGCAGTACTTC. Protein product: CASSLGPITATYEQYF.